This TCR beta chain was sequenced in a study of Graves' ophthalmopathy and Graves' hyperthyroidism. The CDR3 comprises 16 residues, both ends counted. CDR1 and CDR2 from the germline V gene are WSHSY and SAAADI. In the case of this clonotype: Its cognate antigen is unknown. The final CDR3 position lacks the conserved phenylalanine or tryptophan, pointing to a likely read error. The DNA is omitted, as the CDR3 cannot be located on it reliably, and the CDR3 follows TCRdb's listing.

A roughly 9.3 ml volume of fresh peripheral blood provided the PBMCs. Study-level points and caveats: Among expanded thyroid clonotypes above 0.001 frequency, most also occurred in blood.

Amplified material comprised TCR beta CDR3 regions derived from RNA transcripts. First-round RT-PCR employed HTBI primers, with a second-round multiplex PCR after it. TCRdb reanalysed the multiplex PCR reads using MiXCR and keeps one entry per CDR3 protein. The sample has about 48,000 distinct CDR3 sequences, 50% seen once; the top ten hold around 25%. The source material was peripheral blood. This TCR was sampled from an adult man with Graves' ophthalmopathy. The chain recombines TRBV10-2 with TRBJ2-4. CDR3 residues: CASSDAVPSQKHSELI.